These T cell receptor beta chains were read from a single sample in a study of a mutant IDH1 vaccine in newly diagnosed glioma. The antigens these receptors bind are not known. The assay was immunoSEQ multiplex PCR, and TCRdb's table has in-frame clones only and misses some. The sample yields about 62,000 clones, around four fifths seen once. The specimen was PBMCs, collected from a glioma patient whose treatment included an IDH1 peptide vaccine. The receptors originated from a man in his thirties or forties with glioma. The CDR3 runs from the conserved cysteine through the conserved F or W. Fields, in order: clone size, J gene, D gene, V gene, CDR3 DNA, CDR3 protein. The D gene is left open where the match is weak. Where a row states a size, it is once, few, many or the class of an expanded clone; other rows omit it.

>-|TRBJ2-5|TRBD1|TRBV11-2
TGTGCCAGCAGAAGGGACAGGGGTCGTCTAGAGACCCAGTACTTC
CASRRDRGRLETQYF
>-|TRBJ1-2|-|TRBV5-1
TGCGCCAGCAGCTTGGAGGCAGGAGCCAGATATGGCTACACCTTC
CASSLEAGARYGYTF
>-|TRBJ1-1|-|TRBV18
TGTGCCAGCTCACTGTTTGATATGAACACTGAAGCTTTCTTT
CASSLFDMNTEAFF
>once|TRBJ1-2|TRBD1|TRBV2
TGTGCCAGCAGGGGACAGGGCGGGGGCTACACCTTC
CASRGQGGGYTF
>-|TRBJ2-7|TRBD1|TRBV7-7
TGTGCCAGCAGCTTAGGGACAGGGTACGAGCAGTACTTC
CASSLGTGYEQYF
>-|TRBJ1-4|-|TRBV27
TGTGCCAGCAGTTTCGGGACTGCCGGTAATGAAAAACTGTTTTTT
CASSFGTAGNEKLFF
>-|TRBJ2-3|-|TRBV15
TGTGCCACCAGCAGAGGCGGACTCACGTTGGATACGCAGTATTTT
CATSRGGLTLDTQYF
>-|TRBJ1-1|TRBD1|TRBV6-5
TGTGCCAGCAGTTACCTTTCCAGGGGGTGGGACACTGAAGCTTTCTTT
CASSYLSRGWDTEAFF
>-|TRBJ1-2|-|TRBV19
TGTGCCAGTAGTATTAATGGAGGCAGGGGCTATGGCTACACCTTC
CASSINGGRGYGYTF
>-|TRBJ2-7|-|TRBV19
TGTGCCAGTAGCACATCGATCTCGGCCTACTACGAGCAGTACTTC
CASSTSISAYYEQYF
>few|TRBJ1-5|-|TRBV30
TGTGCCTGGAGTCCGGGGCCTCTCAATCAGCCCCAGCATTTT
CAWSPGPLNQPQHF
>-|TRBJ1-2|-|TRBV27
TGTGCCAGCAGTTCCTATCGGGGTCTTGCCTTTAACTATGGCTACACCTTC
CASSSYRGLAFNYGYTF
>-|TRBJ2-7|-|TRBV19
TGTGCCAGTAGTATAGGGTCAGTGGGGATCCCCAACGAGCAGTACTTC
CASSIGSVGIPNEQYF
>-|TRBJ2-7|TRBD1|TRBV10-1
TGCGCCAGCAGTATTTCAACAGGGGCCGAGCAGTACTTC
CASSISTGAEQYF
>-|TRBJ2-1|-|TRBV19
TGTGCCAGTAGTATGAACACCTATGGCGATGAGCAGTTCTTC
CASSMNTYGDEQFF
>-|TRBJ2-2|TRBD1|TRBV14
TGTGCCAGCACGGGACAGCCGAACACCGGGGAGCTGTTTTTT
CASTGQPNTGELFF
>-|TRBJ2-1|TRBD2|TRBV5-1
TGCGCCAGCAGCTTGGACTCAAGACCTTGGGAGGGGCAGAATGGGAATGAGCAGTTCTTC
CASSLDSRPWEGQNGNEQFF
>-|TRBJ2-7|TRBD2|TRBV13
TGTGCCAGCAGCTCCGGGACTAGCGGGGGGCAGTACTTC
CASSSGTSGGQYF
>-|TRBJ1-2|-|TRBV2
TGTGCCAGCAAGAAGGGAGCGGACTATGGCTACACCTTC
CASKKGADYGYTF
>-|TRBJ2-5|-|TRBV7-9
TGTGCCAGCAGCTTAGGCGGACAGATAAAAGAGACCCAGTACTTC
CASSLGGQIKETQYF
>-|TRBJ1-1|-|TRBV10-1
TGCGCCAGCAGTCGGGACGGACACACTGAAGCTTTCTTT
CASSRDGHTEAFF
>-|TRBJ2-2|TRBD1|TRBV12-5
TGTGCTAGTGGTTCCTTCGGGACAGGGTGGACCGGGGAGCTGTTTTTT
CASGSFGTGWTGELFF
>-|TRBJ2-7|TRBD1|TRBV18
TGTGCCAGCTCCCTGCACAGGGGGCGGGACGAGCAGTACTTC
CASSLHRGRDEQYF
>once|TRBJ2-2|-|TRBV5-1
TGCGCCAGCAGCTTTGGTGGGGCCCGGAACACCGGGGAGCTGTTTTTT
CASSFGGARNTGELFF
>-|TRBJ2-3|-|TRBV19
TGTGCCAGTGTCAGGGGGGATGGTGCAGATACGCAGTATTTT
CASVRGDGADTQYF
>-|TRBJ1-4|TRBD1|TRBV18
TGTGCCAGCTCACGATATAACCAGGGACAGGGAAGTGAAAAACTGTTTTTT
CASSRYNQGQGSEKLFF
>-|TRBJ1-1|TRBD1|TRBV28
TGTGCCAGCAGTTACCCCCTCGCAGGGGGGATGATGAACACTGAAGCTTTCTTT
CASSYPLAGGMMNTEAFF